The 28 T cell receptor beta chains reported below all come from one sample, sequenced in a study of spatial heterogeneity in lung cancer. Whole-study results and caveats: How many expanded intratumoral alpha and beta TCRs were present tracked the tumor mutation count, which was a count of nonsynonymous mutations.

The sample's time point: sample taken at primary tumor resection. Each CDR3 protein gets one entry after TCRdb re-called the 5' RACE reads with MiXCR. The table includes 10,000 to 11,000 distinct CDR3 sequences, under 10% detected once. Their specific antigens are unknown. The starting material was lung tumor tissue, obtained at surgery. The receptor source for this set is a female donor with early-stage non-small cell lung cancer.

This clonotype is medium-sized. The library was built for alpha chains, so this beta chain is an off-target read and its size means little. This chain links TRBV5-6 with TRBJ2-5; possible D gene TRBD2, 5 bases. There are 13 residues in the CDR3. The V end lost 1 base, the J end lost 5 bases, and 9 bases lay between the germline ends. The germline V gene has CDR1 SGHDT and CDR2 YYEEEE. The CDR3 sequence: CASSLRTGETQYF. The CDR3 nucleotides read TGTGCCAGCAGCTTGCGGACTGGGGAGACCCAGTACTTC.

This clonotype was observed at least ten times. This beta chain represents an off-target read in a library built for alpha chains; its size is of limited meaning. The chain uses TRBV7-2 and TRBJ1-5; D ambiguous. The CDR3 extends over 12 amino acids. Trimming removed 5 bases at V and 6 bases at J, with 8 bases between. Per germline, CDR1 SGHTA and CDR2 FQGNSA. CDR3 region: CASSSIGQPQHF. Written as DNA, the CDR3 is TGTGCCAGCAGCAGTATAGGTCAGCCCCAGCATTTT.

In this sample, this clonotype turned up a few times. This beta chain slipped into a library made for alpha chains as a stray read, so its size is not meaningful. The chain carries TRBV10-3 and TRBJ2-2; 10 nucleotides agree with TRBD2. V lost 10 bases, J lost 3 bases, and 8 bases stayed unmatched. Germline V lookup: CDR1 ENHRY, CDR2 SYGVKD. The CDR3 runs 15 residues. The CDR3 sequence is CATDPGLAYTGELFF. DNA for the CDR3: TGTGCCACAGACCCGGGACTAGCGTACACCGGGGAGCTGTTTTTT.

This clonotype has ten or more counts. Being off target in a library aimed at alpha chains, this beta chain has a size of little meaning. The chain has TRBV7-2 and TRBJ1-3, with D uncertain. The germline V gene encodes CDR1 SGHTA and CDR2 FQGNSA. Between the trimmed V and J ends, which lost 1 base and 0 bases, there was a span of 7 bases. The CDR3 covers 15 residues. The CDR3 protein is CASSLGADSGNTIYF. In nucleotides, the CDR3 is TGTGCCAGCAGCTTAGGGGCAGACTCTGGAAACACCATATATTTT.

This clonotype was recorded at least ten times. This beta chain is a stray read from a library made for alpha chains; its abundance is not meaningful. The chain links TRBV11-2 to TRBJ2-5, with 8 bases fitting TRBD1. With V trimmed by 3 bases and J by 1 base, 4 bases remained unmatched. The CDR3 spans 15 residues. Germline V gene data show CDR1 as SGHAT and CDR2 as FQNNGV. The CDR3 region is CASSLGQVGQETQYF. Written as DNA, the CDR3 is TGTGCCAGCAGCTTGGGACAGGTGGGCCAAGAGACCCAGTACTTC.

This clonotype was seen many times. Since it is a stray read in a library aimed at alpha chains, this beta chain has a size that is not meaningful. The chain links TRBV29-1 to TRBJ2-5; a weak D match, TRBD2 (6 bases). The CDR3 loop spans 15 amino acids. V lost 0 bases and J 5 bases, leaving 16 bases between the germline ends. Germline V gene sequence: CDR1 SQVTM, CDR2 ANQGSEA. The CDR3 is CSVEDPWGGAETQYF. In DNA, the CDR3 is TGCAGCGTTGAAGATCCCTGGGGAGGAGCGGAGACCCAGTACTTC.

This clonotype qualifies as medium-sized. Within a library made for alpha chains, this beta chain is off target, and its count is uninformative. The chain links TRBV12-3 or TRBV12-4 to TRBJ2-2, with D unresolved. The CDR3 has 14 residues. Trimming removed 6 bases at V and 4 bases at J, with 12 bases between. As DNA, the CDR3 is TGTGCCAGCAGCAATTCGGGCGTCACCGGGGAGCTGTTTTTT. Its translation is CASSNSGVTGELFF.

Turning to this clonotype: Because this beta chain is a stray read in a library intended to capture alpha chains, its abundance should not be given much weight. The chain uses TRBV20-1 and TRBJ2-5; unclear D gene. V lost 1 base and J lost 3, with 6 bases in between. The CDR3 runs to 12 residues. CDR1 and CDR2 from the germline V gene are DFQATT and SNEGSKA (reference sequence). The DNA of the CDR3 is TGCAGTGCTAGAGTTAGAAAAGAGACCCAGTACTTC. It yields the protein CSARVRKETQYF.

In its sample, this clonotype was seen many times. A library prepared for alpha chains yielded this beta chain as an off-target read; its size is of little meaning. J is TRBJ1-3 and V is TRBV4-2; unclear D gene. The V gene's germline CDR1 is LGHNA and CDR2 YNFKEQ. V shed 1 base and J shed 4 bases, with 14 bases lying between them. This CDR3 region has 16 residues. The CDR3 DNA is TGTGCCAGCAGCCAAGGGGATCTAGGGAGCGGAAACACCATATATTTT. Encoded protein: CASSQGDLGSGNTIYF.

This clonotype was observed many times. This beta chain turned up in a library designed for alpha chains; as an off-target read, its abundance says little. The chain carries TRBV20-1 and TRBJ2-4, with D perhaps matching TRBD2 (5 bases). This CDR3 has 14 residues. The ends were cut back, 3 bases at V and 2 bases at J, with 11 bases in the middle. Germline CDR1 and CDR2: DFQATT and SNEGSKA (reference sequence). In DNA, the CDR3 is TGCAGTGCTAGTGTGCCGGGATCCAAAAACATTCAGTACTTC. Protein sequence: CSASVPGSKNIQYF.

Only a few counts were recorded for this clonotype. This beta chain appears as a stray read in a library generated for alpha chains; its size is not informative. The chain is built from TRBV20-1 and TRBJ2-1; a possible D gene is TRBD1 (6 bases). Germline CDR1 DFQATT, CDR2 SNEGSKA (reference sequence). The germline V and J ends were trimmed by 4 bases and 1 base, with 14 bases remaining between them. The length of the CDR3 is 15 residues. The CDR3, as DNA: TGCAGTGCTACAAATCAGGGGAAATCCTACAATGAGCAGTTCTTC. Its translation is CSATNQGKSYNEQFF.

In the case of this clonotype: This beta chain is a stray read from a library made for alpha chains; its abundance is not meaningful. This chain joins TRBV20-1 and TRBJ1-3; no clear D. CDR3 length: 11 amino acids. Per germline, CDR1 DFQATT and CDR2 SNEGSKA (reference sequence). Between the trimmed V and J ends, which lost 2 bases and 4 bases, there was a span of 3 bases. The CDR3 region has the DNA TGCAGTGCTAGACTCGGAAACACCATATATTTT. Residues: CSARLGNTIYF.

This clonotype was seen many times. Little can be read into the size of this beta chain, an off-target read in a library designed for alpha chains. The chain links TRBV27 to TRBJ2-3; D not resolved. Per the germline V gene, CDR1 is MNHEY and CDR2 is SMNVEV (reference sequence). The length of the CDR3 is 14 residues. V dropped 3 bases and J dropped 5 bases, with 12 bases sitting between them. The CDR3: CASSLEPKVDTQYF. The DNA for the CDR3 is TGTGCCAGCAGTTTGGAGCCTAAAGTAGATACGCAGTATTTT.

This clonotype came up many times. The library was built for alpha chains, so this beta chain is an off-target read and its size means little. The rearrangement joins TRBV28 to TRBJ2-7, with D hard to call. The germline V and J ends were trimmed by 3 bases and 3 bases, with 6 bases remaining between them. The CDR3 loop spans 12 amino acids. Germline CDR1 is MDHEN and CDR2 is SYDVKM. The CDR3 protein is CASSFQNYEQYF. CDR3 DNA: TGTGCCAGCAGTTTCCAGAACTACGAGCAGTACTTC.

This clonotype is medium-sized by share. This beta chain is a stray sequence in a library constructed for alpha chains; its clone size is not meaningful. V gene TRBV20-1 combines with J gene TRBJ1-5; 7 positions agree with TRBD1. The length of the CDR3 is 13 residues. Germline-derived CDR1 and CDR2 are DFQATT and SNEGSKA (reference sequence). Losses at the gene ends were 5 bases for V and 3 bases for J; bases not matched to a gene: 4. The chain's CDR3 is CSASEGANQPQHF. CDR3 DNA sequence: TGCAGTGCTTCCGAGGGGGCCAATCAGCCCCAGCATTTT.

This clonotype is deemed medium-sized (0.01 to 0.1%). Since the library was made to target alpha chains, this beta chain is a stray read and its abundance is not meaningful. V and J are TRBV28 and TRBJ2-2; the match to TRBD2 covers 12 bases. Trimming cost V 5 bases and J 7 bases; bases outside gene matches: 14. The germline V gene encodes CDR1 MDHEN and CDR2 SYDVKM. The length of the CDR3 is 18 residues. The CDR3 here is CASSPRLSSGGADGELFF. The CDR3 DNA sequence: TGTGCCAGCAGTCCACGGCTCTCTAGCGGGGGGGCGGACGGGGAGCTGTTTTTT.

This clonotype was counted ten times or more. The library was designed around alpha chains, so this beta chain is a stray read whose abundance carries little weight. The chain is built from TRBV5-6 and TRBJ1-5, with 7 bases matching TRBD1. The CDR3 has 17 residues. The junction had 14 bases not matched to a gene; V was cut back by 4 bases and J by 4 bases. CDR1 SGHDT and CDR2 YYEEEE come from the germline V gene. Here the CDR3 DNA reads TGTGCCAGCAGCGGCGGAGTTGACAGGGCGGGGAATCAGCCCCAGCATTTT. Translated, it gives CASSGGVDRAGNQPQHF. Variable domain in full (rest from reference TRBV5-6 and TRBJ1-5): DAGVTQSPTHLIKTRGQQVTLRCSPKSGHDTVSWYQQALGQGPQFIFQYYEEEERQRGNFPDRFSGHQFPNYSSELNVNALLLGDSALYLCASSGGVDRAGNQPQHFGDGTRLSIL.

This clonotype has only a few counts. The library was designed around alpha chains, so this beta chain is a stray read whose abundance carries little weight. The CDR3 bases are TGTGCCAGCAGCCAACAGGGGGATAATTCACCCCTCCACTTT. Protein sequence: CASSQQGDNSPLHF. The V and J genes are TRBV14 and TRBJ1-6; 7 nucleotides match TRBD1. Germline loops: CDR1 SGHDN, CDR2 FVKESK. CDR3 length: 14 amino acids. With 2 bases clipped from V and 5 bases from J, the junction kept 0 bases outside the gene matches.

Many counts were recorded for this clonotype. This beta chain is an off-target read within a library intended for alpha chains, so its frequency means little. J is TRBJ2-1 and V is TRBV29-1, with 8 bases matching TRBD2. The V and J ends lost 7 bases and 3 bases, in that order; junction bases with no gene match: 8. This CDR3 region has 14 residues. CDR1 and CDR2 from the germline V gene are SQVTM and ANQGSEA. The CDR3 region is CSAGAGVDYNEQFF. The CDR3 DNA is TGCAGCGCTGGAGCGGGGGTGGACTACAATGAGCAGTTCTTC.

This clonotype was recorded many times. A library prepared for alpha chains yielded this beta chain as an off-target read; its size is of little meaning. The V and J genes are TRBV14 and TRBJ1-1; a weak D match, TRBD1 (5 bases). The germline V gene encodes CDR1 SGHDN and CDR2 FVKESK. Trimming cost V 7 bases and J 11 bases, with 20 bases left between them. There are 13 residues in the CDR3. The CDR3 protein is CASTPFGQGDAFF. The CDR3 DNA reads as TGTGCCAGCACCCCTTTCGGGCAGGGAGACGCTTTCTTT.

This clonotype was recorded many times. The library was prepared for alpha chains; this beta chain is a stray read, so its frequency means little. The chain has TRBV19 and TRBJ2-5, with D perhaps TRBD2 (5 bases). V lost 5 bases to trimming and J lost 2 bases, with 12 bases between them. CDR3 size: 14 residues. Germline V gene data show CDR1 as LNHDA and CDR2 as SQIVND (reference sequence). CDR3 DNA: TGTGCCAGTAGTGATCAGAGAGGGCAAGAGACCCAGTACTTC. Translation gives CASSDQRGQETQYF.

As concerns this clonotype: Little can be read into the size of this beta chain, an off-target read in a library designed for alpha chains. The V and J genes are TRBV3-1 and TRBJ2-3; D may be TRBD2 (6 bases). This CDR3 is 17 amino acids long. Looked up from germline, CDR1 is LGHDT and CDR2 is YNNKEL (reference sequence). V gave up 5 bases and J gave up 2 bases, with 20 bases separating them. CDR3 sequence: CASSSLRDLPVTDTQYF. The CDR3 nucleotides read TGTGCCAGCAGCTCCTTGCGGGACTTGCCAGTCACAGATACGCAGTATTTT.

This clonotype was seen more than once but under ten times. This beta chain is an off-target read within a library intended for alpha chains, so its frequency means little. The V gene is TRBV19, the J gene TRBJ1-4; 8 nucleotides match TRBD1. Trimming at V came to 6 bases and at J to 5 bases, leaving 5 bases not matched to a gene. CDR1 is LNHDA, CDR2 SQIVND, per germline (reference sequence). The CDR3 length is 14 residues. The DNA for the CDR3 is TGTGCCAGTAGAGCGGACAGGGCCAATGAAAAACTGTTTTTT. This translates into CASRADRANEKLFF.

This clonotype was detected only a few times. The library was designed around alpha chains, so this beta chain is a stray read whose abundance carries little weight. The chain employs TRBV6-1 and TRBJ1-6, with a tentative D call TRBD1 (6 bases). From germline, CDR1 is MNHNS and CDR2 SASEGT. The CDR3 loop spans 14 amino acids. Trimming removed 4 bases from V and 2 bases from J, with 6 bases in between. CDR3: CASSGQAYNSPLHF. In DNA form, the CDR3 reads TGTGCCAGCAGTGGACAGGCCTATAATTCACCCCTCCACTTT.

Concerning this clonotype itself: This beta chain came through as a stray read in a library set up for alpha chains, and its size says little. The V call is TRBV6-2 or TRBV6-3, the J call TRBJ2-7; D is uncertain. The CDR3 spans 12 residues. Trimming pared 5 bases from V and 4 bases from J, leaving 9 bases between. Germline loops: CDR1 MNHEY, CDR2 SVGEGT. The CDR3 nucleotides read TGTGCCAGCAGTACCCGGTGGTACGAGCAGTACTTC. This translates into CASSTRWYEQYF.

This clonotype was recorded many times. The library was designed around alpha chains, so this beta chain is a stray read whose abundance carries little weight. The genes are TRBV7-9 and TRBJ2-5; D gene unclear. Germline V gene sequence: CDR1 SEHNR, CDR2 FQNEAQ (reference sequence). The CDR3 extends over 15 amino acids. V shed 0 bases and J shed 3 bases, with 11 bases lying between them. The CDR3 DNA follows: TGTGCCAGCAGCTTAGCGTCAGCCTTGGAAGAGACCCAGTACTTC. This translates into CASSLASALEETQYF.

This clonotype was counted many times. This beta chain turned up in a library designed for alpha chains; as an off-target read, its abundance says little. This sequence joins TRBV12-3 or TRBV12-4 and TRBJ2-6, with 8 bases lining up with TRBD1. V gave up 3 bases and J gave up 3 bases; unmatched junction bases: 4. The CDR3 sequence is 16 residues long. The CDR3 region is CASSLWTGSGANVLTF. The CDR3 DNA is TGTGCCAGCAGTTTGTGGACAGGGAGTGGGGCCAACGTCCTGACTTTC.

In this sample, this clonotype turned up many times. This beta chain is off target for a library built for alpha chains, so its abundance means little. This chain links TRBV12-3 or TRBV12-4 with TRBJ2-3; D is undetermined. Trimming removed 6 bases at V and 1 base at J, with 14 bases between. There are 15 residues in the CDR3. CDR3 bases: TGTGCCAGCAGACCCCGACTCGGACGCACAGATACGCAGTATTTT. This translates into CASRPRLGRTDTQYF.